What follows are 3 T cell receptor beta chains derived from one specimen sequenced in a study of early T cells in non-severe SARS-CoV-2 infection. TCRdb recomputed calls from the 5' RACE reads with MiXCR, one row per CDR3 protein. The sample has approximately 70,000 distinct CDR3 sequences, about an eighth seen once. The input for sequencing was whole blood, taken at baseline. These receptors were obtained from an adult who was a healthcare worker with PCR-confirmed SARS-CoV-2 infection or an uninfected control (not recorded which).

In its sample, this clonotype was seen many times. The chain joins TRBV5-6 to TRBJ2-2; no clear D. This CDR3 has 13 amino acids. V lost 1 base and J lost 15, with 16 bases in between. Germline V gives CDR1 SGHDT, CDR2 YYEEEE. The CDR3 sequence: CASSLSYRVSLFF. In nucleotides, the CDR3 is TGTGCCAGCAGCTTGTCATACCGGGTTTCGTTGTTTTTT.

This clonotype came up a few times. This CDR3 reads CASSTGTSGRIDTQYF. CDR3 sequence (DNA): TGTGCCAGCAGCACAGGGACTAGCGGGAGAATCGATACGCAGTATTTT. J is TRBJ2-3 and V is TRBV7-3, with 14 bases fitting TRBD2. The CDR3 runs to 16 residues. Looked up from germline, CDR1 is SGHTA and CDR2 is FQGTGA. Trimming at V came to 5 bases and at J to 6 bases, leaving 7 bases not matched to a gene. Variable domain in full (rest from reference TRBV7-3 and TRBJ2-3): GAGVSQTPSNKVTEKGKYVELRCDPISGHTALYWYRQSLGQGPEFLIYFQGTGAADDSGLPNDRFFAVRPEGSVSTLKIQRTERGDSAVYLCASSTGTSGRIDTQYFGPGTRLTVL.

This clonotype has only a few counts. The germline gene is not matched at one end of the junction; a read error may be the cause. The chain has TRBV18 and TRBJ2-6; D unresolved. CDR1 and CDR2 (germline): KGHSH, LQKENI. The CDR3 is 16 amino acids. For the CDR3, the DNA is TGTGCCAGCTCCCCACCCGTTGGGACTGGGGCCAACGTCCTGACTTTC. Its protein is CASSPPVGTGANVLTF. The full variable domain, with the rest looked up from reference TRBV18 and TRBJ2-6, is NAGVMQNPRHLVRRRGQEARLRCSPMKGHSHVYWYRQLPEEGLKFMVYLQKENIIDESGMPKERFSAEFPKEGPSILRIQQVVRGDSAAYFCASSPPVGTGANVLTFGAGSRLTVL.